The 4 T cell receptor beta chains listed next were all sequenced from one sample in a study of T cell repertoires in cytomegalovirus infection. TCRdb passed the reads through MiXCR, listing each CDR3 protein once. The table shows roughly 300,000 distinct CDR3 sequences, with about 25% occurring only once. Sequenced input: PBMCs. The receptors come from a human donor in good health (CMV status not recorded). Some clones in this sample may be carry-over from other donors' samples.

The V call is TRBV4-2, the J call TRBJ2-5; D might be TRBD1 (5 bases). V lost 2 bases, J lost 3 bases, and 10 bases lay in between. The CDR3 covers 14 residues. From germline, CDR1 is LGHNA and CDR2 YNFKEQ. CDR3 coding DNA: TGTGCCAGCAGCCAAAGTCTAGGGGAAGAGACCCAGTACTTC. Its translation: CASSQSLGEETQYF.

In this sample, this clonotype turned up a few times. For the CDR3, the DNA is TGTGCCACCAGCATCACGGATACGCAGTATTTT. Its translation is CATSITDTQYF. V usage is TRBV15 and J usage is TRBJ2-3; D unclear. V dropped 4 bases and J dropped 6 bases, with 5 bases sitting between them. Germline V gene data show CDR1 as LNHNV and CDR2 as YYDKDF (reference sequence). The CDR3 has 11 residues.

This clonotype was detected only a few times. This CDR3 is CAISSAGTVSTDTQYF. As DNA, the CDR3 is TGTGCCATTTCCTCGGCGGGGACAGTTAGCACAGATACGCAGTATTTT. The chain links TRBV10-3 to TRBJ2-3; TRBD1 is a possible D gene (7 bases). Trimming cost V 9 bases and J 0 bases, with 19 bases left between them. CDR3 length: 16 residues. The V gene's germline CDR1 is ENHRY and CDR2 SYGVKD.

This clonotype was counted ten times or more. This rearrangement joins TRBV7-2 to TRBJ2-1, with 7 bases aligning to TRBD2. Unmatched junction bases numbered 23, after V lost 1 base and J lost 8 bases. The CDR3 totals 20 residues. Germline loops: CDR1 SGHTA, CDR2 FQGNSA. The CDR3 sequence is CASSLVPLRGGGRPWDEQFF. The CDR3 bases are TGTGCCAGCAGCTTAGTCCCACTCCGCGGCGGGGGACGACCGTGGGATGAGCAGTTCTTC.